The source of this TCR beta chain is a study of blood T cell repertoires in COVID-19. Study-level background: PBMCs, B-cell-depleted T cells, or T cells provided the cDNA or gDNA that made up the material.

This table comes from immunoSEQ multiplex PCR, and its TCRdb copy is limited to in-frame clones, with some not included. The repertoire holds hundreds of thousands of clones, with 88% as singletons. CDR1 SGHDT and CDR2 YYEEEE come from the germline V gene. V dropped 5 bases and J dropped 4 bases, with 12 bases sitting between them. This CDR3 comprises 13 residues. Sequenced material: PBMCs or T cells enriched from blood (not recorded which). The TCR comes from a woman aged 50 to 60 who had recovered from COVID-19. The chain has TRBV5-6 and TRBJ1-2, with D possibly matching TRBD1 (5 bases). The CDR3: CASRVTGLYGYTF. In nucleotides, the CDR3 is TGTGCCAGCAGGGTTACGGGACTCTATGGCTACACCTTC.